What follows describes a single T cell receptor beta chain. Antigen: not known. This entry is derived from a study of cytomegalovirus exposure and HLA in healthy donors. Findings of the study overall: TCR sequences were mostly rare, though some public TCRs occurred in many donors.

The method was immunoSEQ multiplex PCR; TCRdb's version includes in-frame clones alone and lacks a portion of them. The sample lists about 98,000 clones; less than 90% were seen once. The V gene's germline CDR1 is SGHRS and CDR2 YFSETQ. Trimming took 1 base from V and 3 from J, leaving 10 bases between them. The CDR3 runs 14 residues. The chain carries TRBV5-1 and TRBJ2-5; unclear D gene. The source of this sequence is a young man in good health and CMV-seropositive. The sample taken for sequencing was PBMCs. This chain's CDR3 is CASSLKVQEETQYF. CDR3 DNA: TGCGCCAGCAGCTTGAAGGTTCAGGAAGAGACCCAGTACTTC.